The clone carrying this T cell receptor (beta chain) was seen a handful of times. The antigen is not known. Alongside a J-beta primer mix, a sample-barcoded 5' primer served in a second PCR lasting roughly 6 to 11 cycles. TCRdb redid the calling of the 5' RACE reads with MiXCR, one entry per CDR3 protein. The data contain 1.2 million to 1.5 million distinct CDR3 sequences, approximately 42% of them singletons. Isolation of PBMCs gave at least 7 million cells per sample. At least 5 micrograms of total RNA were extracted per sample. The length of the CDR3 is 13 residues. Germline loops: CDR1 SEHNR, CDR2 FQNEAQ (reference sequence). The V end was cut by 1 base, the J end by 4 bases, with 7 bases between. These data originate in a study of blood T cells in healthy people across ages. Study observations and caveats: Diversity figures derived from one million T cells were judged to underestimate the true value. Lack of knowledge of donor CMV status possibly confounded expanded clonotype changes.

The chain uses TRBV7-9 and TRBJ2-5; D is uncertain. The specimen was blood. The source of this sequence is a woman aged 18-35 years in good health. CDR3 protein: CASSLGRPETQYF. CDR3 nucleotides: TGTGCCAGCAGCTTAGGCCGGCCAGAGACCCAGTACTTC.